Presented here are 11 T cell receptor beta chains from one specimen sequenced in a study of T-cell memory formation after mild COVID-19. TCRdb recomputed calls from the 5' RACE reads with MiXCR, one row per CDR3 protein. Of 70,000 to 95,000 distinct CDR3 sequences in the sample, roughly 13% were seen once. The source material was PBMCs or a T cell subset sorted from them (not recorded which). Receptor source: a man between 18 and 35 years old who had mild COVID-19 (a few samples of this study predate the infection). Cell type and time point are not known.

The V gene is TRBV7-2, the J gene TRBJ2-2, with D perhaps matching TRBD1 or TRBD2 (7 bases each). CDR3 size: 16 residues. From germline, CDR1 is SGHTA and CDR2 FQGNSA. Trimming removed 3 bases at V and 3 bases at J, with 14 bases between. The CDR3 loop reads CASSFPQGGDTGELFF. CDR3 DNA: TGTGCCAGCAGCTTCCCCCAGGGGGGGGACACCGGGGAGCTGTTTTTT.

This clonotype was observed a handful of times. This CDR3 reads CSARGGPRGTDTQYF. The CDR3 nucleotides are TGCAGTGCTAGAGGGGGGCCGAGAGGCACAGATACGCAGTATTTT. This chain joins TRBV20-1 and TRBJ2-3; TRBD1 might be the D (6 bases). This CDR3 has 15 residues. Germline CDR1 and CDR2: DFQATT and SNEGSKA (reference sequence). V shed 1 base and J shed 1 base, with 12 bases lying between them.

This chain joins TRBV7-9 and TRBJ2-2, with TRBD1 identical over 8 bases. This CDR3 contains 15 residues. Germline V CDR1 and CDR2: SEHNR, FQNEAQ (reference sequence). Germline trimming cut 4 bases from V and 2 bases from J; bases unmatched to any gene: 3. The CDR3 spells CASSWTGRNTGELFF. CDR3 nucleotides: TGTGCCAGCAGCTGGACAGGGCGAAACACCGGGGAGCTGTTTTTT.

The rearrangement uses TRBV12-3 or TRBV12-4 and TRBJ1-5; tentatively, D is TRBD1 (5 bases). The CDR3 extends over 14 amino acids. V was shortened by 1 base and J by 7 bases, with 11 bases between the two germline ends. CDR3 protein: CASSLGQGDQPQHF. Here the CDR3 DNA reads TGTGCCAGCAGTTTAGGTCAGGGCGACCAGCCCCAGCATTTT.

This clonotype showed up many times. The CDR3 DNA is TGTGCCAGCAGCTTGGTAGACGCACAGGAGACCCAGTACTTC. It is translated as CASSLVDAQETQYF. This chain links TRBV5-8 with TRBJ2-5; D is ambiguous. The CDR3 is 14 residues long. Per the germline V gene, CDR1 is SGHTS and CDR2 is YDEGEE. V lost 0 bases to trimming and J lost 5 bases, with 11 bases between them.

This clonotype was recorded many times. The rearrangement joins TRBV5-1 to TRBJ2-4, with D perhaps being TRBD1 or TRBD2 (5 bases each). The germline gives CDR1 SGHRS, CDR2 YFSETQ. The CDR3 totals 14 residues. V gave up 2 bases and J gave up 8 bases, with 14 bases separating them. The CDR3 loop is CASSLSGAYDIQYF. CDR3 sequence (DNA): TGCGCCAGCAGCTTATCCGGGGCCTATGACATTCAGTACTTC.

There are a few counts of this clonotype. The J gene is TRBJ2-5, the V gene TRBV9; D not resolved. V was shortened by 0 bases and J by 2 bases, with 14 bases between the two germline ends. Looked up from germline, CDR1 is SGDLS and CDR2 is YYNGEE. The CDR3 has 16 amino acids. CDR3 in amino acids: CASSVGGWAEQETQYF. The CDR3 nucleotides are TGTGCCAGCAGCGTAGGCGGCTGGGCAGAGCAAGAGACCCAGTACTTC.

This clonotype was counted at least ten times. The chain is built from TRBV7-2 and TRBJ1-2; D remains unclear. This CDR3 comprises 14 residues. Per the germline V gene, CDR1 is SGHTA and CDR2 is FQGNSA. V dropped 5 bases and J dropped 0 bases, with 10 bases sitting between them. This CDR3 reads CASSERASNYGYTF. In DNA, the CDR3 is TGTGCCAGCAGCGAGAGGGCTTCTAACTATGGCTACACCTTC.

The rearrangement links TRBV18 to TRBJ2-3, with 7 bases identical to TRBD2. J was trimmed by 5 bases and V by 3 bases; bases with no gene match: 17. CDR1 KGHSH and CDR2 LQKENI come from the germline V gene. This CDR3 comprises 18 residues. The CDR3 region is CASSPRSGAFSLEDTQYF. CDR3 nucleotides: TGTGCCAGCTCACCTCGCAGCGGGGCCTTTTCGCTGGAAGATACGCAGTATTTT.

The V gene is TRBV27, the J gene TRBJ1-2; D might be TRBD1 (5 bases). Trimming pared 6 bases from V and 0 bases from J, leaving 11 bases between. The CDR3 length is 14 residues. Per the germline V gene, CDR1 is MNHEY and CDR2 is SMNVEV (reference sequence). CDR3 protein: CASSFTGTNYGYTF. DNA of the CDR3: TGTGCCAGCAGCTTTACAGGCACTAACTATGGCTACACCTTC.

The rearrangement joins TRBV7-2 to TRBJ2-7; D is tentatively TRBD1 or TRBD2 (5 bases each). The CDR3 runs 14 residues. The germline gives CDR1 SGHTA, CDR2 FQGNSA. The germline V and J ends were trimmed by 0 bases and 1 base, with 7 bases remaining between them. CDR3 coding DNA: TGTGCCAGCAGCTTAGCGGGGGTGTCCTACGAGCAGTACTTC. Its translation: CASSLAGVSYEQYF.